Each of the 5 T cell receptor beta chains below was sequenced from the same sample in a study of blood T cell repertoires in COVID-19. Libraries were prepared by immunoSEQ multiplex PCR; TCRdb keeps only in-frame clonotypes and omits some of them. The table shows roughly 63,000 clones, with approximately 78% occurring only once. The sample consisted of peripheral blood. These TCRs come from a man at least 80 years old with acute or convalescent COVID-19.

The chain is built from TRBV6-7 and TRBJ1-2; a possible D gene is TRBD1 (5 bases). TRBV6-7 is identified as an open reading frame with a role that is uncertain. V gave up 5 bases and J gave up 5 bases, with 15 bases separating them. CDR3 length: 14 amino acids. In nucleotides, the CDR3 is TGTGCCAGCAGTGGCAGGGTTCATCAGTATGGCTACACCTTC. This encodes CASSGRVHQYGYTF.

The rearrangement uses TRBV2 and TRBJ1-1, with D possibly matching TRBD1 (5 bases). The germline V and J ends were trimmed by 7 bases and 1 base, with 13 bases remaining between them. Germline loops: CDR1 SNHLY, CDR2 FYNNEI. The CDR3 is made up of 14 amino acids. DNA of the CDR3: TGTGCCAGCACTCTACTTCAGGGGAACACTGAAGCTTTCTTT. Translated, it gives CASTLLQGNTEAFF.

The CDR3 spells CASRAGLSNQPQHF. In DNA form, the CDR3 reads TGTGCCTCCCGAGCGGGGCTAAGCAATCAGCCCCAGCATTTT. The chain carries TRBV2 and TRBJ1-5, with a possible D match to TRBD1 (5 bases). This CDR3 is 14 amino acids long. Germline lookup yields CDR1 SNHLY and CDR2 FYNNEI. The V end lost 11 bases, the J end lost 1 base, and 15 bases lay between the germline ends. Filled out from reference TRBV2 and TRBJ1-5, the complete variable domain reads EPEVTQTPSHQVTQMGQEVILRCVPISNHLYFYWYRQILGQKVEFLVSFYNNEISEKSEIFDDQFSVERPDGSNFTLKIRSTKLEDSAMYFCASRAGLSNQPQHFGDGTRLSIL.

A word on this clone: The junction shows a germline mismatch at one end, possibly a read error. This sequence joins TRBV11-3 and TRBJ1-1, with D uncertain. Germline assignment: CDR1 SGHNT and CDR2 YENEEA. There are 12 residues in the CDR3. The CDR3 spells CASSVDRTEAFF. The CDR3 region has the DNA TGTGCCAGCAGCGTAGACCGTACTGAAGCTTTCTTT.

The chain links TRBV2 to TRBJ2-1; tentative D call: TRBD1 (5 bases). The CDR3 is 14 amino acids. V shed 0 bases and J shed 9 bases, with 12 bases lying between them. Per germline, CDR1 SNHLY and CDR2 FYNNEI. CDR3 sequence (DNA): TGTGCCAGCAGTGAAGCGGGGCCCCTTGGTGAGCAGTTCTTC. Translating it yields CASSEAGPLGEQFF.